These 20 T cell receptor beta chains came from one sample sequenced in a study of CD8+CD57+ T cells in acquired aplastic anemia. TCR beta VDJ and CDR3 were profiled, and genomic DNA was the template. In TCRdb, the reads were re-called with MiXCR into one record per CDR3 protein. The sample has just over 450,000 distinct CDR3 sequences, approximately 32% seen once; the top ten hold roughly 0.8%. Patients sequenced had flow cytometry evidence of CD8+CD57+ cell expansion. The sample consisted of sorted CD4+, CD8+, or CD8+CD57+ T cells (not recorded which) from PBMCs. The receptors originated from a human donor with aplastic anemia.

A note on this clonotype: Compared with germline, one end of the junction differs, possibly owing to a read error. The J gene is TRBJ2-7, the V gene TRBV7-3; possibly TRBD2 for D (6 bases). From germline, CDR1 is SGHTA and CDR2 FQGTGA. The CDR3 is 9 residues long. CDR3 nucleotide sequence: TGTGCCAGCAGTGGGACTGATAACTTC. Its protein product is CASSGTDNF. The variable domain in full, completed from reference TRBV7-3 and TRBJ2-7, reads GAGVSQTPSNKVTEKGKYVELRCDPISGHTALYWYRQSLGQGPEFLIYFQGTGAADDSGLPNDRFFAVRPEGSVSTLKIQRTERGDSAVYLCASSGTDNFGPGTRLTVT.

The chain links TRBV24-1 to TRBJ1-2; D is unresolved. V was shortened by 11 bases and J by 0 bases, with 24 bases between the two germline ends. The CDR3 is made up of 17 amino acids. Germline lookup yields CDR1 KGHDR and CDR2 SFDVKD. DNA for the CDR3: TGTGCCAGCAGCCCCACATTCTCAGCGCCCACTAACTATGGCTACACCTTC. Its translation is CASSPTFSAPTNYGYTF.

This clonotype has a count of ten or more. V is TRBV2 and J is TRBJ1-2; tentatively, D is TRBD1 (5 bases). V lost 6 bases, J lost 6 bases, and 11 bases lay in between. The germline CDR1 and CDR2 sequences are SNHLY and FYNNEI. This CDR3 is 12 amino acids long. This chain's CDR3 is CASRIQEDGYTF. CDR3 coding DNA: TGTGCCAGCAGGATACAGGAAGATGGCTACACCTTC.

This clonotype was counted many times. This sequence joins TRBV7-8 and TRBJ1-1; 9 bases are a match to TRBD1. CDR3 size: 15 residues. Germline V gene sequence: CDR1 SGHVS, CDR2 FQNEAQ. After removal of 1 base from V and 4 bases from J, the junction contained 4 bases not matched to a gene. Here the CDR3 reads CASSLDGQGTTEAFF. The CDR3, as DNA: TGTGCCAGCAGCTTAGACGGACAGGGGACCACTGAAGCTTTCTTT.

CDR3 sequence (DNA): TGTGCCAGCAGTGAAGCGTCAGGGTTCGATGGCTACACCTTC. It is translated as CASSEASGFDGYTF. The chain is built from TRBV6-1 and TRBJ1-2, with D tentatively TRBD1 (5 bases). V was pared by 0 bases and J by 6 bases, with 11 bases between. The CDR3 has 14 amino acids. Germline CDR1 MNHNS, CDR2 SASEGT.

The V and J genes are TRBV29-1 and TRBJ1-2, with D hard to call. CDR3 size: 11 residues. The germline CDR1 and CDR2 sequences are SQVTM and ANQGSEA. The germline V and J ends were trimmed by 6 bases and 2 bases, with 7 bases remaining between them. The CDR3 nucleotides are TGCAGCGTAGACCAAAACTATGGCTACACCTTC. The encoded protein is CSVDQNYGYTF.

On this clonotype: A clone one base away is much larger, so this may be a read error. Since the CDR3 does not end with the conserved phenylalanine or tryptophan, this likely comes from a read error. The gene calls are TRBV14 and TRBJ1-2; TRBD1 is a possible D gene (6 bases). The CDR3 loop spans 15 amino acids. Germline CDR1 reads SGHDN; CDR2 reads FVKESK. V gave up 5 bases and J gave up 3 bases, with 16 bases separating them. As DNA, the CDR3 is TGTGCCAGCAGCGTTCACAGGGAGTACGACTATGGCTACACCTCC. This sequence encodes CASSVHREYDYGYTS.

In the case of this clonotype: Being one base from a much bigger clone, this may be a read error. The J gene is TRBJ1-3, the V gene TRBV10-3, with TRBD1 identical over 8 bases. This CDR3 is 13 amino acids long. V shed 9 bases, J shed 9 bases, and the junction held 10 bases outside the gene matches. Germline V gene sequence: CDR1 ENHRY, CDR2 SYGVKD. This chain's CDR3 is CAISATGATTIYF. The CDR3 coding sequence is TGTGCCATATCCGCGACAGGGGCAACCACCATATATTTT.

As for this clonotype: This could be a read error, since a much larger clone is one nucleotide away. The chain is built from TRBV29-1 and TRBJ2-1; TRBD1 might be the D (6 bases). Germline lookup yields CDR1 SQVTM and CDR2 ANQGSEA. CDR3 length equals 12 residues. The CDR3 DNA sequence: TGCAACGAGAAGACAGGCTACAATGAGCAGTTCTTC. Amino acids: CNEKTGYNEQFF.

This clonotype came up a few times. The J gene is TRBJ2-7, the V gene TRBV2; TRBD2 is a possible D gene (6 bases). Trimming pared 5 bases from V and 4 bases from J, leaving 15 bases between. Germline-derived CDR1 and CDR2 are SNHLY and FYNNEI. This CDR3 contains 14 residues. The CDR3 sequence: CASSNPGLPYEQYF. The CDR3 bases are TGTGCCAGCAGTAATCCGGGACTCCCGTACGAGCAGTACTTC.

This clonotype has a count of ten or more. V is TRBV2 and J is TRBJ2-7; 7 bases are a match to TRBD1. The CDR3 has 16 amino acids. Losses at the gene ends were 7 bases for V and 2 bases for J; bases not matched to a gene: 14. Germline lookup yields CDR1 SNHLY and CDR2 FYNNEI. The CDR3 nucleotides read TGTGCCAGCACCCGATCCTCACAGGGGAGCACCTACGAGCAGTACTTC. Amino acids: CASTRSSQGSTYEQYF.

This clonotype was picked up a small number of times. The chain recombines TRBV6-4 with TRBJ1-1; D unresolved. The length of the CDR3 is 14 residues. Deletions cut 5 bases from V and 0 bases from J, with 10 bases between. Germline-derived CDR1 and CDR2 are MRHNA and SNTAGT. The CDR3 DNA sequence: TGTGCCAGCAGTTACGCAGGCCTGAACACTGAAGCTTTCTTT. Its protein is CASSYAGLNTEAFF.

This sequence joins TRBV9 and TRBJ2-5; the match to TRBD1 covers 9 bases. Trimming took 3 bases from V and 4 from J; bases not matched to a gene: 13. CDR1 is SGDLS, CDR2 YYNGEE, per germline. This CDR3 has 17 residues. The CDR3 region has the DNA TGTGCCAGCAGCGACCTAGACAGGGGGGGACTATCAGAGACCCAGTACTTC. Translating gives CASSDLDRGGLSETQYF.

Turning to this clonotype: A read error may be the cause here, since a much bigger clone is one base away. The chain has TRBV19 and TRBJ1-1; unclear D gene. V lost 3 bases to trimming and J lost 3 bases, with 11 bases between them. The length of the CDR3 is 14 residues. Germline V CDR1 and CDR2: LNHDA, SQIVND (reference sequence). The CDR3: CASSINRRDTEAFF. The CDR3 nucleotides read TGTGCCAGTAGTATCAACCGCAGAGACACTGAAGCTTTCTTT.

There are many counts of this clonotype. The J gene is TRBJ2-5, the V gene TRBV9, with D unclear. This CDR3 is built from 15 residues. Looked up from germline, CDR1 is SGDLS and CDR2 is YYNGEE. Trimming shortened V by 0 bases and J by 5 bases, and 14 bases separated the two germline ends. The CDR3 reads CASSVGQVPRETQYF. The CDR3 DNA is TGTGCCAGCAGCGTAGGGCAGGTCCCCCGGGAGACCCAGTACTTC.

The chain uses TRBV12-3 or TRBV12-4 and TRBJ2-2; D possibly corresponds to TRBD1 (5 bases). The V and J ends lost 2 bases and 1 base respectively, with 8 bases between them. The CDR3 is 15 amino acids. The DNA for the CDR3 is TGTGCCAGCAGTTTACGGCAGGGGAACACCGGGGAGCTGTTTTTT. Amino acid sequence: CASSLRQGNTGELFF.

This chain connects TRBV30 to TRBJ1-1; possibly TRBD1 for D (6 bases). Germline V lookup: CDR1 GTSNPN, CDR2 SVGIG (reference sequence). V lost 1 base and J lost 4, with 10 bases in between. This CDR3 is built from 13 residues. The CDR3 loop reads CAWSAVGATEAFF. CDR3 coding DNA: TGTGCCTGGAGTGCAGTGGGGGCCACTGAAGCTTTCTTT.

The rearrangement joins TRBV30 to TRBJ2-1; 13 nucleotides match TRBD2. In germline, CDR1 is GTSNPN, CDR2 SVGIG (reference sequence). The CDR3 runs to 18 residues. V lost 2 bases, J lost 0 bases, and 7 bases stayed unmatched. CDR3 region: CAWSTGLAGLSSYNEQFF. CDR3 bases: TGTGCCTGGAGTACGGGACTAGCGGGGTTGAGCTCCTACAATGAGCAGTTCTTC.

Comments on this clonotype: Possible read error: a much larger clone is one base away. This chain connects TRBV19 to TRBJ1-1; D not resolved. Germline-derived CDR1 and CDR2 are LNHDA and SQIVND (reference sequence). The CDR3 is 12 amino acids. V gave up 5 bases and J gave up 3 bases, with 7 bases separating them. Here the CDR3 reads CASSWPDTEAFF. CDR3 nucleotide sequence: TGTGCCAGTAGTTGGCCCGACACTGAAGCTTTCTTT. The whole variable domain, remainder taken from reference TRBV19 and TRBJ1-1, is DGGITQSPKYLFRKEGQNVTLSCEQNLNHDAMYWYRQDPGQGLRLIYYSQIVNDFQKGDIAEGYSVSREKKESFPLTVTSAQKNPTAFYLCASSWPDTEAFFGQGTRLTVV.

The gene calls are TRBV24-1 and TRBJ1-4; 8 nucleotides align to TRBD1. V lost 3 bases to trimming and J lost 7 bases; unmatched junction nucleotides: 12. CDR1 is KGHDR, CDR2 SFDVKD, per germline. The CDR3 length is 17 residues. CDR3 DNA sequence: TGTGCCACCAGTGATCCCTCCCCGACAGGGGAGGGTGAAAAACTGTTTTTT. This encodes CATSDPSPTGEGEKLFF.